These T cell receptor beta chains were read from a single sample in a study of CD8+CD57+ T cells in acquired aplastic anemia. TCRdb recomputed calls from the reads with MiXCR, one row per CDR3 protein. The table has fewer than 200,000 distinct CDR3 sequences, 55% to 80% seen once. The sample consisted of sorted CD4+, CD8+, or CD8+CD57+ T cells (not recorded which) from PBMCs. The receptor source for this set is a human donor in good health. The CDR3 runs from the conserved cysteine through the conserved F or W. The D gene is left open where the match is weak. Where a row states a size, it is once, few, many or the class of an expanded clone; other rows omit it.

DNA	CDR3	size	V	J	D
TGTGCCAGCACCAAGGACCGTAATCAGCCCCAGCATTTT	CASTKDRNQPQHF	.	TRBV6-5	TRBJ1-5	.
TGTGCCAGCAGCCCTGGACTCTTGAACACCGGGGAGCTGTTTTTT	CASSPGLLNTGELFF	few	TRBV7-7	TRBJ2-2	.
TGTGCCAGTAGTATCGTGCGGGGGAACTATGGCTACACCTTC	CASSIVRGNYGYTF	.	TRBV19	TRBJ1-2	.
TGTGCCAGCAGCCCCCCCTTATTACGCGAGCAGTACTTC	CASSPPLLREQYF	many	TRBV28	TRBJ2-7	.
TGTGCCAGCAGTTACTCCCCAGGGGAAAACACTGAAGCTTTCTTT	CASSYSPGENTEAFF	.	TRBV9	TRBJ1-1	.
TGTGCCAGCAGTTTAGTTGGGGGAGTAAATGAAAAACTGTTTTTT	CASSLVGGVNEKLFF	.	TRBV12-3/TRBV12-4	TRBJ1-4	.
TGCGCCACCGGTGGGGCGGGGGGGCTGGAGACCCAGTACTTC	CATGGAGGLETQYF	.	TRBV10-2	TRBJ2-5	TRBD2
TGTGCCAGCAGTCCAACAGGTGAAGCTTTCTTT	CASSPTGEAFF	many	TRBV2	TRBJ1-1	.
TGTGCCAGCAGCTTACTCCGGGGGGCGGCTAGCGGAGGATCCTACAATGAGCAGTTCTTC	CASSLLRGAASGGSYNEQFF	once	TRBV11-2	TRBJ2-1	.
TGTGCCAGCAGCTTAGGTGCGGGAAATGGCTACACCTTC	CASSLGAGNGYTF	.	TRBV7-9	TRBJ1-2	.
TGTGCCAGCAGTGCAGCCCCAGGAGGAACCGGGGAGCTGTTTTTT	CASSAAPGGTGELFF	.	TRBV24-1	TRBJ2-2	.
TGTGCCACCAGTGGGCGGTTGGGCAGAGCGGGCCAAAGGGCAGATACGCAGTATTTT	CATSGRLGRAGQRADTQYF	once	TRBV24-1	TRBJ2-3	.
TGTGCCACCAGCAGAGATCAGAGAGCGGGGTCATACAATGAGCAGTTCTTC	CATSRDQRAGSYNEQFF	many	TRBV15	TRBJ2-1	TRBD2
TGCAGTGCCGGGCGGCAGGGTGGGGAGACCCAGTACTTC	CSAGRQGGETQYF	.	TRBV20-1	TRBJ2-5	.
TGCGCCAGCAGCTTTGAGACTAGCGGGAGTGGCACCGGGGAGCTGTTTTTT	CASSFETSGSGTGELFF	few	TRBV5-1	TRBJ2-2	TRBD2
TGTGCCAGCAGCTCTCCGGGACAGGGGACGGGGGAGCAGTACTTC	CASSSPGQGTGEQYF	many	TRBV5-5	TRBJ2-7	TRBD1
TGTGCCAGTAGTATAGACAGCAACACTGAAGCTTTCTTT	CASSIDSNTEAFF	many	TRBV19	TRBJ1-1	.
TGTGCCAGTCGGGGAGTATTGGTAAAGCAGTACTTC	CASRGVLVKQYF	.	TRBV3-2	TRBJ2-7	.
TGTGCCAGCAGCCCGGGGGGCGGGGTTAGCTACGAGCAGTACTTC	CASSPGGGVSYEQYF	.	TRBV7-2	TRBJ2-7	.
TGTGCCAGCAGCTTACCCCCTGAGGAGACCCAGTACTTC	CASSLPPEETQYF	.	TRBV7-2	TRBJ2-5	.
TGCAGTGCTAGAGGGCAGAGCCAAGAGACCCAGTACTTC	CSARGQSQETQYF	.	TRBV20-1	TRBJ2-5	.
TGTGCCAGCAGCCACACCAACCAAGAGACCCAGTACTTC	CASSHTNQETQYF	.	TRBV5-4	TRBJ2-5	.
TGTGCCAGCAGCTTAGAGGGGTGGGAGACCCAGTACTTC	CASSLEGWETQYF	.	TRBV7-8	TRBJ2-5	.
TGTGCCAGCAGCTTACCAGGGGTTGGATCACCCCTCCACTTT	CASSLPGVGSPLHF	.	TRBV7-2	TRBJ1-6	.
TGCAGCGTTGAAGAAGGGGGGGCCGAGCAGTACTTC	CSVEEGGAEQYF	.	TRBV29-1	TRBJ2-7	.
TGTGCCAGCAGTGACCAGGGGGTGAGGGGTGAGCAGTTCTTC	CASSDQGVRGEQFF	few	TRBV2	TRBJ2-1	TRBD1
TGCGCCAGCAGCCAAGAAGGTGGCGAGCAGTACTTC	CASSQEGGEQYF	many	TRBV4-1	TRBJ2-7	.
TGCAGCGTTGACGGACAAAACTATGGCTACACCTTC	CSVDGQNYGYTF	.	TRBV29-1	TRBJ1-2	.
TGTGCCAGCAGCCGGATGGGTCAGAACTCCTACGAGCAGTACTTC	CASSRMGQNSYEQYF	.	TRBV11-2	TRBJ2-7	.
TGTGCCAGCAGTTACTCTCCACAGGGGACCACTGAAGCTTTCTTT	CASSYSPQGTTEAFF	.	TRBV10-3	TRBJ1-1	TRBD1
TGTGCCAGCAGCTTAGGTTCAAGCGTTGTTGGGCAGTTCTTC	CASSLGSSVVGQFF	.	TRBV7-8	TRBJ2-1	.
TGCAGTGCCTCGTGGGGACCCGGGGAGCTGTTTTTT	CSASWGPGELFF	.	TRBV20-1	TRBJ2-2	.
TGTGCCAGCAGCCCCTCGGACGGGAAATACAATGAGCAGTTCTTC	CASSPSDGKYNEQFF	.	TRBV7-9	TRBJ2-1	.
TGCAGCGCCGACTTCGAGAGGACCCAGTACTTC	CSADFERTQYF	.	TRBV29-1	TRBJ2-5	.
TGTGCCAGCAGCTTGTGGGAGGGCCATGAGCAGTTCTTC	CASSLWEGHEQFF	.	TRBV7-3	TRBJ2-1	TRBD2
TGTGCCACCAGTGATCCAAGGACAGGGGACTATGGCTACACCTTC	CATSDPRTGDYGYTF	.	TRBV24-1	TRBJ1-2	TRBD1
TGCGCCACACGGACAGGGGGCTACGAGCAGTACTTC	CATRTGGYEQYF	many	TRBV4-3	TRBJ2-7	TRBD1
TGTGCCAGTAGGCTAACCGGGACAGGGAGGTTCTCCTACAATGAGCAGTTCTTC	CASRLTGTGRFSYNEQFF	many	TRBV19	TRBJ2-1	TRBD1
TGTGCCAGCAGCTTAGTACTAGCGGGAAAAGAGACCCAGTACTTC	CASSLVLAGKETQYF	.	TRBV7-2	TRBJ2-5	TRBD2
TGCAGTGCCTTGATGGTAGGACAGGGGCACAATGAGCAGTTCTTC	CSALMVGQGHNEQFF	.	TRBV20-1	TRBJ2-1	TRBD1
TGTGCCAGCCGGGGGGGCACAGATACGCAGTATTTT	CASRGGTDTQYF	many	TRBV12-3/TRBV12-4	TRBJ2-3	TRBD2
TGTGCCGGGTCCCTCCACAACAGGGGATCGGAGCAGTTCTTC	CAGSLHNRGSEQFF	.	TRBV2	TRBJ2-1	TRBD1
TGTGCCAGCAGCGAATCCGGCGGGGGCGTCACTGAAGCTTTCTTT	CASSESGGGVTEAFF	.	TRBV27	TRBJ1-1	.
TGTGCCAGCAGTTCTGGACAGGGAGACACCGGGGAGCTGTTTTTT	CASSSGQGDTGELFF	.	TRBV6-4	TRBJ2-2	TRBD1
TGTGCCAGCTACACAGGGGGCACTGAAGCTTTCTTT	CASYTGGTEAFF	few	TRBV2	TRBJ1-1	TRBD1
TGTGCCAGTAGTATGGGGACAAACTACGAGCAGTACTTC	CASSMGTNYEQYF	few	TRBV19	TRBJ2-7	.